The rows below give T cell receptor beta chains drawn from one sample of a study of cytomegalovirus exposure and HLA in healthy donors. Libraries were prepared by immunoSEQ multiplex PCR; TCRdb keeps only in-frame clonotypes and omits some of them. The sample holds about 140,000 clones, around 80% seen once. The sample was PBMCs. The receptors stem from a young man in good health and CMV-seropositive. The CDR3 runs from the conserved cysteine through the conserved F or W. A D gene is named only where the DNA matches it firmly. Where a row states a size, it is once, few, many or the class of an expanded clone; other rows omit it.

d_call j_call clone_size cdr3_length v_call cdr3_nt cdr3_aa
TRBD2 TRBJ2-5 once 17 TRBV4-1 TGCGCCAGCAGCCGCACAGGGGGACTAGCGGGATTGGAGACCCAGTACTTC CASSRTGGLAGLETQYF
TRBD2 TRBJ2-3 few 15 TRBV5-1 TGCGCCAGCAGCTTGGTAGCGGGTAGCACAGATACGCAGTATTTT CASSLVAGSTDTQYF
- TRBJ2-7 - 13 TRBV5-6 TGTGCCAGCAGCTCCTCACTGCGTGACGAGCAGTACTTC CASSSSLRDEQYF
- TRBJ1-1 - 13 TRBV28 TGTGCCAGCAGTTTTCAGATGAACACTGAAGCTTTCTTT CASSFQMNTEAFF
TRBD1 TRBJ1-2 - 13 TRBV7-9 TGTGCCAGCAGCGTGACAGGGGGCGATGGCTACACCTTC CASSVTGGDGYTF
- TRBJ1-2 once 14 TRBV5-1 TGCGCCAGCAGCTTGGATCCGGGTAGCTTTGGCTACACCTTC CASSLDPGSFGYTF
TRBD1 TRBJ2-5 - 16 TRBV25-1 TGTGCCAGCAGTGAGATTGGGGACAGGGTCGGAGAGACCCAGTACTTC CASSEIGDRVGETQYF
- TRBJ2-7 - 11 TRBV2 TGTGCCAGCAGTCCAGGGCCCGAGCAGTACTTC CASSPGPEQYF
TRBD1 TRBJ2-5 - 13 TRBV9 TGTGCCAGCAGCGGAACCGGGACAGGGGGCCAGTACTTC CASSGTGTGGQYF
- TRBJ2-7 few 18 TRBV19 TGTGCCAGTAGTATCGCCCTTAGTGGGAGCGGGCTAACCTACGAGCAGTACTTC CASSIALSGSGLTYEQYF
TRBD1 TRBJ1-1 - 17 TRBV28 TGTGCCAGCAGTCCGGACAGGGGGCGAAAAGGGAGAACTGAAGCTTTCTTT CASSPDRGRKGRTEAFF
TRBD2 TRBJ2-3 - 17 TRBV28 TGTGCCAGCAGTTTCGGGGCTAGCGGAGCTAGCACAGATACGCAGTATTTT CASSFGASGASTDTQYF
TRBD1 TRBJ1-2 few 15 TRBV7-9 TGTGCCAGCAGCTTCCAGGGGACAGGGGGCGATGGCTACACCTTC CASSFQGTGGDGYTF
- TRBJ2-7 - 15 TRBV25-1 TGTGCCAGCAGTCTCAAGGACAGACCCGACTACGAGCAGTACTTC CASSLKDRPDYEQYF
- TRBJ1-4 - 12 TRBV10-1 TGCGCCCGGGGAGGGATTCGAGAAAAACTGTTTTTT CARGGIREKLFF
TRBD1 TRBJ2-7 - 15 TRBV6-1 TGTGCCAGCAGTGAGCGGGACAGGGGGTCCTACGAGCAGTACTTC CASSERDRGSYEQYF
- TRBJ1-2 - 13 TRBV11-2 TGTGCCAGCAGCTACCAGAGGGGGTCTGGCTACACCTTC CASSYQRGSGYTF
TRBD2 TRBJ2-5 - 16 TRBV9 TGTGCCAGCAGCGTAGTTGCGGGAGGGCCCCTGGAGACCCAGTACTTC CASSVVAGGPLETQYF
- TRBJ1-1 - 17 TRBV5-1 TGCGCCAGCAGCTTGGAACCCGGGGGGCTAAGGAACACTGAAGCTTTCTTT CASSLEPGGLRNTEAFF
TRBD2 TRBJ2-7 - 16 TRBV4-1 TGCGCCAGCAGCCAACCGACTAGCGGGAGGAACTACGAGCAGTACTTC CASSQPTSGRNYEQYF
- TRBJ2-5 - 17 TRBV6-9 TGTGCCAGCAGTCAGCAAAAGACAGGCTACGAAGAAGAGACCCAGTACTTC CASSQQKTGYEEETQYF
TRBD1 TRBJ1-2 - 14 TRBV18 TGTGCCAGCTCACCATCGAGGGGGCCTGAAGGCTACACCTTC CASSPSRGPEGYTF
- TRBJ1-1 - 14 TRBV18 TGTGCCAGCTCAGCGCAGGGTTCGAACACTGAAGCTTTCTTT CASSAQGSNTEAFF
- TRBJ2-6 - 15 TRBV5-4 TGTGCCAGCAGCTTAGGAGGGGCTGGGGCCAACGTCCTGACTTTC CASSLGGAGANVLTF
- TRBJ1-5 - 17 TRBV11-2 TGTGCCAGCAGCTTAGACATCGGGGATTTTAGCAATCAGCCCCAGCATTTT CASSLDIGDFSNQPQHF
- TRBJ2-1 - 16 TRBV15 TGTGCCACCAGCGAATGGCGGGCCACTAGTGACAATGAGCAGTTCTTC CATSEWRATSDNEQFF
- TRBJ2-4 - 15 TRBV28 TGTGCCAGCAGTTGGAGGGGGCCGACCAAAAACATTCAGTACTTC CASSWRGPTKNIQYF
- TRBJ2-1 - 14 TRBV30 TGTGCCTGGCACAGAAAACAGGGTCTGTGGGAGCAGTTCTTC CAWHRKQGLWEQFF
- TRBJ1-3 - 20 TRBV4-1 TGCGCCAGCAGCCAACTTTCGAAGGGGGGGGAATTCAAAACTGGAAACACCATATATTTT CASSQLSKGGEFKTGNTIYF
TRBD1 TRBJ1-5 once 15 TRBV19 TGTGCCAGTAGTTCGCCGGGACAGGGGGACCTTGTTTTACATTTT CASSSPGQGDLVLHF
TRBD1 TRBJ2-7 - 15 TRBV4-1 TGCGCCAGCAGCCGTCGTACAGGGGGTTCCTACGAGCAGTACTTC CASSRRTGGSYEQYF
TRBD1 TRBJ2-1 - 15 TRBV7-9 TGTGCCAGCAGCGACCGGGACAGGCCCTACAATGAGCAGTTCTTC CASSDRDRPYNEQFF
TRBD2 TRBJ2-7 - 13 TRBV13 TGTGCCAGCAGCTATAGCGGGAGGGGTGAGCAGTACTTC CASSYSGRGEQYF
- TRBJ2-2 - 17 TRBV4-1 TGCGCCAGCAGCCCCACGCCGGGACAAACGAACACCGGGGAGCTGTTTTTT CASSPTPGQTNTGELFF
TRBD2 TRBJ2-7 few 14 TRBV15 TGTGCCACCAGCAGGACTAGCGGGAGCTACGAGCAGTACTTC CATSRTSGSYEQYF
TRBD2 TRBJ2-1 - 16 TRBV9 TGTGCCAGCAGCGTAGAAGTAGCGGGAACTTACAATGAGCAGTTCTTC CASSVEVAGTYNEQFF
TRBD1 TRBJ2-7 few 14 TRBV28 TGTGCCAGCAGTTTGCCCAGGGGGCTTGGCGAGCAGTACTTC CASSLPRGLGEQYF
TRBD2 TRBJ2-1 - 15 TRBV6-5 TGTGCCAGCAGTTCCACGACTAGCGGGACCGCTGAGCAGTTCTTC CASSSTTSGTAEQFF
TRBD2 TRBJ2-1 - 17 TRBV29-1 TGCAGCGTTGCGACTAGCGGGAGGGCCGGATCCTACAATGAGCAGTTCTTC CSVATSGRAGSYNEQFF
TRBD2 TRBJ2-1 - 16 TRBV7-3 TGTGCCAGCAGCCCGAAGACTAGCGGGAGAAACAATGAGCAGTTCTTC CASSPKTSGRNNEQFF
TRBD1 TRBJ1-2 - 14 TRBV6-1 TGTGCCAGCAGATCGGACAGGACGAACTATGGCTACACCTTC CASRSDRTNYGYTF
TRBD2 TRBJ2-1 - 15 TRBV5-1 TGCGCCAGCAGCTCAAGCGGGATTTCGGGGAATGAGCAGTTCTTC CASSSSGISGNEQFF
TRBD1 TRBJ1-1 - 16 TRBV28 TGTGCCAGCAGTTTCTCCTACAGGGGTGGTGGCACTGAAGCTTTCTTT CASSFSYRGGGTEAFF
TRBD2 TRBJ2-5 - 17 TRBV5-1 TGCGCCAGCAGCCCCGGGACTAGCGGGAGGAGTGGGGAGACCCAGTACTTC CASSPGTSGRSGETQYF
TRBD1 TRBJ2-7 - 15 TRBV4-1 TGCGCCAGCAGCCAAGTAACCGGGACAGGGGACGAGCAGTACTTC CASSQVTGTGDEQYF